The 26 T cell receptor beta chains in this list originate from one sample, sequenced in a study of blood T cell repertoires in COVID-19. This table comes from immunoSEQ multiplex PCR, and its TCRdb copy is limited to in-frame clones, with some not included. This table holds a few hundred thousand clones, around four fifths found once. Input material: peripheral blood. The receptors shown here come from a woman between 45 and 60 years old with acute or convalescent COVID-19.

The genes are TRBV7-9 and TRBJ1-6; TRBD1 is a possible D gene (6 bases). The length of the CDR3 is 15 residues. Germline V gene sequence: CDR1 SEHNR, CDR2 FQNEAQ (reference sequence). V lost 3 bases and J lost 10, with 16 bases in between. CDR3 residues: CASSFTGKKGSPLHF. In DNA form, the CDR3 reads TGTGCCAGCAGCTTCACAGGGAAGAAAGGGTCACCCCTCCACTTT.

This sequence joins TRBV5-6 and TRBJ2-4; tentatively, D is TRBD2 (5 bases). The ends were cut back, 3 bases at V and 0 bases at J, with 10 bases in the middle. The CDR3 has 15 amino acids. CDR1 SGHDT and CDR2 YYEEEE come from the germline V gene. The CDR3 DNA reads TGTGCCAGCAGCTGGGCAGGAGGAGCCAAAAACATTCAGTACTTC. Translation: CASSWAGGAKNIQYF.

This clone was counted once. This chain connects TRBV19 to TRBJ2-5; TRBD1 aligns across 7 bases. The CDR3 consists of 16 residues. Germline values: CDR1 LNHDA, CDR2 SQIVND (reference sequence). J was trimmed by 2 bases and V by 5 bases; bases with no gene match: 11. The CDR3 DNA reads TGTGCCAGTAGTCCCGGACAGGTCGCAGGACAAGAGACCCAGTACTTC. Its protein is CASSPGQVAGQETQYF.

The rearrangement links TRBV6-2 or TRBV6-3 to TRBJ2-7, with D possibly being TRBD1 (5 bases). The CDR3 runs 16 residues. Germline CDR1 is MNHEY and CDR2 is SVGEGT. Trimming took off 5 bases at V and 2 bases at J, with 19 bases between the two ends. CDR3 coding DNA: TGTGCCAGCAGTACCCACCTAGACAGCCAGACCTACGAGCAGTACTTC. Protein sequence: CASSTHLDSQTYEQYF.

CDR3 DNA sequence: TGTGCCAGCAGGAGCCCAGGGGGCGCTAACTATGGCTACACCTTC. Translation gives CASRSPGGANYGYTF. V usage is TRBV6-5 and J usage is TRBJ1-2; 8 bases align to TRBD1. J was trimmed by 0 bases and V by 6 bases; bases with no gene match: 6. This CDR3 spans 15 amino acids. Germline V gene data show CDR1 as MNHEY and CDR2 as SVGAGI.

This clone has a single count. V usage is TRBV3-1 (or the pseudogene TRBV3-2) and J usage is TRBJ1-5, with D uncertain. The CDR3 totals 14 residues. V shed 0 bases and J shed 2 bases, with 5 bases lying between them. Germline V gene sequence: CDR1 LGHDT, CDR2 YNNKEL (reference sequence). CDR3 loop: CASSQDLGNQPQHF. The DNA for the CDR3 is TGTGCCAGCAGCCAAGATTTAGGCAATCAGCCCCAGCATTTT.

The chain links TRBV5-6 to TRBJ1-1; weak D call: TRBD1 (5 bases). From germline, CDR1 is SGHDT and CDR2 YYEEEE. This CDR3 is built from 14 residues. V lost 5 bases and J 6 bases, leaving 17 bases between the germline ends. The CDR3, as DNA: TGTGCCAGCAGGCCCAGGGTTTTAAAGGCTGAAGCTTTCTTT. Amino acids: CASRPRVLKAEAFF. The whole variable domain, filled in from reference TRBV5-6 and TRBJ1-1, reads DAGVTQSPTHLIKTRGQQVTLRCSPKSGHDTVSWYQQALGQGPQFIFQYYEEEERQRGNFPDRFSGHQFPNYSSELNVNALLLGDSALYLCASRPRVLKAEAFFGQGTRLTVV.

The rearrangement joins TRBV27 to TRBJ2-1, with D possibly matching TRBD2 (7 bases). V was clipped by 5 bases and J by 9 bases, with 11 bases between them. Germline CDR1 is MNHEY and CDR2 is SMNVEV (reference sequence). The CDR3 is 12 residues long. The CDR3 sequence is CASSTRGAEQFF. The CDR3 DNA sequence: TGTGCCAGCAGTACCCGGGGGGCTGAGCAGTTCTTC.

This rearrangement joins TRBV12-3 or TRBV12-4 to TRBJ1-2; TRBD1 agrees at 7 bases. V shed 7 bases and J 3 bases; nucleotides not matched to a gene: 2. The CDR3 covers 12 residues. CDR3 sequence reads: CASKTGYYGYTF. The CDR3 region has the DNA TGTGCCAGCAAGACAGGGTACTATGGCTACACCTTC.

CDR3 sequence (DNA): TGTGCCAGCAGCCCCGGAGGTCGGGACAGGGGAACGGGCTCCTATGGCTACACCTTC. Its protein product is CASSPGGRDRGTGSYGYTF. The chain combines TRBV5-4 with TRBJ1-2; TRBD1 aligns across 10 bases. Germline loops: CDR1 SGHNT, CDR2 YYREEE (reference sequence). J gave up 4 bases and V 4 bases, and 19 bases lay outside the gene matches. The CDR3 is 19 residues long. Filled out from reference TRBV5-4 and TRBJ1-2, the complete variable domain reads ETGVTQSPTHLIKTRGQQVTLRCSSQSGHNTVSWYQQALGQGPQFIFQYYREEENGRGNFPPRFSGLQFPNYSSELNVNALELDDSALYLCASSPGGRDRGTGSYGYTFGSGTRLTVV.

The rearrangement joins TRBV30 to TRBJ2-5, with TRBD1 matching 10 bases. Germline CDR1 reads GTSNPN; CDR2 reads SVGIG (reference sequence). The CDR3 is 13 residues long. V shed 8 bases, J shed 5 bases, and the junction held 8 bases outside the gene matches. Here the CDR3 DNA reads TGTGCCGCACCGGGACAGGGGATGGAGACCCAGTACTTC. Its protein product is CAAPGQGMETQYF.

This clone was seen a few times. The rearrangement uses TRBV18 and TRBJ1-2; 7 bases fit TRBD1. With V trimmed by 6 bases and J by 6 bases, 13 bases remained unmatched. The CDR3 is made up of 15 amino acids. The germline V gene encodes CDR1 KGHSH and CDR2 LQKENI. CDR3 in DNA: TGTGCCAGCTCTCCCCTAACAGGGGCCGCCGATGGCTACACCTTC. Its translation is CASSPLTGAADGYTF.

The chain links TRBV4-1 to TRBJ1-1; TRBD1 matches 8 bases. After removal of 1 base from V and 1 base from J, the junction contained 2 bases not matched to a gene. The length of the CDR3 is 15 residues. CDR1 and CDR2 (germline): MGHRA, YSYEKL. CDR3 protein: CASSQGGQGNTEAFF. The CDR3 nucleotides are TGCGCCAGCAGCCAAGGTGGACAGGGGAACACTGAAGCTTTCTTT.

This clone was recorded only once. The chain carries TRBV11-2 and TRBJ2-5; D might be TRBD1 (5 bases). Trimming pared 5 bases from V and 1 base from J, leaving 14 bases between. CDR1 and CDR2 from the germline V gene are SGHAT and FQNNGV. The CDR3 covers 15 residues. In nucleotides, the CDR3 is TGTGCCAGCAGCAAGGGGTTTGGGTTCCAAGAGACCCAGTACTTC. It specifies CASSKGFGFQETQYF.

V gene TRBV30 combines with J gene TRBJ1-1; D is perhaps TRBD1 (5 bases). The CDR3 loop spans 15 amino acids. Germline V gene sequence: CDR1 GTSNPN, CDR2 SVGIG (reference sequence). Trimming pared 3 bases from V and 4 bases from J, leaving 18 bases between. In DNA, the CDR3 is TGTGCCTGGAGCCGATTTAGACAGTGGGGCACTGAAGCTTTCTTT. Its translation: CAWSRFRQWGTEAFF.

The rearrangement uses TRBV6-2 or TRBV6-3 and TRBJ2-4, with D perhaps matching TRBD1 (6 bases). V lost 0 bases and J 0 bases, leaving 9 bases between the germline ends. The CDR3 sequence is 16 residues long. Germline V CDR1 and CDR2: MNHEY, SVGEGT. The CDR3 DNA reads TGTGCCAGCAGTTACTCCGGACAGTTAGCCAAAAACATTCAGTACTTC. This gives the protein CASSYSGQLAKNIQYF.

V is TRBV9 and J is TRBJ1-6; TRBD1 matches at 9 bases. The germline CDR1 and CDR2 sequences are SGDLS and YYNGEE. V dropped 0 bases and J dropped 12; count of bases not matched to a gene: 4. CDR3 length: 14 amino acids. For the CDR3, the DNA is TGTGCCAGCAGCGTAGGGACAGGGGAGGGACCCCTCCACTTT. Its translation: CASSVGTGEGPLHF.

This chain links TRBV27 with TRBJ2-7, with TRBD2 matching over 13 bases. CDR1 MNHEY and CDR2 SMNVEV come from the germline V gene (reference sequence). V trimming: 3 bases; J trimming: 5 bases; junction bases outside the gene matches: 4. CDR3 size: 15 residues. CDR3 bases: TGTGCCAGCAGTTTGGTGACTAGCGGGAGGCACGAGCAGTACTTC. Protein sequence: CASSLVTSGRHEQYF.

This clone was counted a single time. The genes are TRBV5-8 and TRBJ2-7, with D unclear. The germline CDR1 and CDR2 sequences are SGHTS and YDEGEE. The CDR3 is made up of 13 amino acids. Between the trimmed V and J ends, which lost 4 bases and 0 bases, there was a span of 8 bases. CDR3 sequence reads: CASSRASSYEQYV. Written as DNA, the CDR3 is TGTGCCAGCAGCCGCGCGAGCTCCTACGAGCAGTACGTC.

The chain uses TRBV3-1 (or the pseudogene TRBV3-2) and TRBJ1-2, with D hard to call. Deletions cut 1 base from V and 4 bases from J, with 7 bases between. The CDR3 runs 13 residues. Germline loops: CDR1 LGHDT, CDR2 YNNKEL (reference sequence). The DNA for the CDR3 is TGTGCCAGCAGCCAAGGAGTGCGCTATGGCTACACCTTC. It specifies CASSQGVRYGYTF.

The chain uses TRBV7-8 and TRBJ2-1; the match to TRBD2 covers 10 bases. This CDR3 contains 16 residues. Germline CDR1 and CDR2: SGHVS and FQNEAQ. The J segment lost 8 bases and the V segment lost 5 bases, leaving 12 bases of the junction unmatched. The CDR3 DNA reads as TGTGCCAGCAGCCCTCGGGATAGCGGGGGGAATTATGAGCAGTTCTTC. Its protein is CASSPRDSGGNYEQFF.

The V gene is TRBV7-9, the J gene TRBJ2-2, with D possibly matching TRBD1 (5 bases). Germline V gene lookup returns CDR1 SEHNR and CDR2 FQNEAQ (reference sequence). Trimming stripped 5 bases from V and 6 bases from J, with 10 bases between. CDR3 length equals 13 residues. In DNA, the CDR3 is TGTGCCAGCAGCCAAGGGGATGCCGGGGAGCTGTTTTTT. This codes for CASSQGDAGELFF.

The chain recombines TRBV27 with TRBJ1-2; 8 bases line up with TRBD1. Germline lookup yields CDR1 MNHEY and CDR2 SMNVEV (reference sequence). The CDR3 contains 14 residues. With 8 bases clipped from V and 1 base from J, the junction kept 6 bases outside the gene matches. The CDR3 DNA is TGTGCCAGCTACTCGACAGGGGATAACTATGGCTACACCTTC. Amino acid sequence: CASYSTGDNYGYTF.

In DNA form, the CDR3 reads TGTGCCAGCAGCCAAAACGGGGATTACAATGAGCAGTTCTTC. It yields the protein CASSQNGDYNEQFF. The chain carries TRBV3-1 (or the pseudogene TRBV3-2) and TRBJ2-1; a weak D match, TRBD2 (5 bases). V shed 2 bases and J shed 4 bases, with 9 bases lying between them. The CDR3 is 14 residues long. In germline, CDR1 is LGHDT, CDR2 YNNKEL (reference sequence).

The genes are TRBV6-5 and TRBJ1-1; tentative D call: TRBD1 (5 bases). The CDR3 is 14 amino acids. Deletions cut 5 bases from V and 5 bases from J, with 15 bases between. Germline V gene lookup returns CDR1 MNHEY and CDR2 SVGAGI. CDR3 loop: CASSHFWGETEAFF. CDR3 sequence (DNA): TGTGCCAGCAGTCACTTCTGGGGGGAAACTGAAGCTTTCTTT.

For the CDR3, the DNA is TGTGCCAGTAGTAGGGGACAGGGAGTCACTGAAGCTTTCTTT. Translating gives CASSRGQGVTEAFF. The chain employs TRBV19 and TRBJ1-1; 9 bases agree with TRBD1. This CDR3 is built from 14 residues. V lost 4 bases, J lost 4 bases, and 4 bases stayed unmatched. Germline V lookup: CDR1 LNHDA, CDR2 SQIVND (reference sequence).